Listed below are T cell receptor beta chains from one sample, sequenced in a study of OX40 agonist ivuxolimab in advanced cancers. Clones were read by immunoSEQ multiplex PCR, and TCRdb kept only the in-frame ones, dropping some. In the table there are roughly 61,000 clones, around 88% of which are singletons. The sequences come from CD4+ or CD8+ T cells sorted from blood, collected in a trial of the OX40 agonist ivuxolimab. The receptors stem from an adult with an advanced solid tumor such as melanoma, head and neck, liver or kidney cancer. Each CDR3 is given with its conserved first and last residue. D genes are given only for firm matches. Not all rows give a size; the values are once, few, many and, for expanded clones, a class.

-	TRBJ2-2	TRBV19	TRBD2	TGTGCCAGTAGTATGACTAGCGGCTTGGACACCGGGGAGCTGTTTTTT	CASSMTSGLDTGELFF
-	TRBJ1-1	TRBV7-3	-	TGTGCCAGCAGTCAAGCAGGCTATGAAGCTTTCTTT	CASSQAGYEAFF
few	TRBJ2-7	TRBV7-6	TRBD1	TGTGCCAGCAGCTTACTTCCGGGACAGGGGAACGAGCAGTACTTC	CASSLLPGQGNEQYF
-	TRBJ2-6	TRBV7-3	-	TGTGCCAGCAGCTTAGGGGGATCCCCCTCTGGGGCCAACGTCCTGACTTTC	CASSLGGSPSGANVLTF
once	TRBJ2-2	TRBV10-1	TRBD2	TGCGCCAGCAGCGGGGGGGATTCGAACACCGGGGAGCTGTTTTTT	CASSGGDSNTGELFF
-	TRBJ1-1	TRBV12-5	-	TGTGCTAGTGGTTTGCAAACATGGAACACTGAAGCTTTCTTT	CASGLQTWNTEAFF
-	TRBJ2-5	TRBV5-1	-	TGCGCCAGCAGCTTGGAACTAGCCTCAGAGACCCAGTACTTC	CASSLELASETQYF
-	TRBJ1-3	TRBV18	-	TGTGCCAGCTCACCGGTCGAGTCCGGTGGAAACACCATATATTTT	CASSPVESGGNTIYF
-	TRBJ1-4	TRBV6-6	TRBD1	TGTGCCAGCATCCGAGGACAGGGATCTAATGAAAAACTGTTTTTT	CASIRGQGSNEKLFF
-	TRBJ2-3	TRBV10-3	TRBD2	TGTGCCATCAGTTCTAGCGGGAGGGGGGGAGATACGCAGTATTTT	CAISSSGRGGDTQYF
-	TRBJ2-3	TRBV4-1	-	TGCGCCAGCAGCCTTCAACCCGACCGAGGGGCAGATACGCAGTATTTT	CASSLQPDRGADTQYF
-	TRBJ1-3	TRBV7-9	-	TGTGCCAGCAGCTTAGATGGCATAGGGGAAGGAAACACCATATATTTT	CASSLDGIGEGNTIYF